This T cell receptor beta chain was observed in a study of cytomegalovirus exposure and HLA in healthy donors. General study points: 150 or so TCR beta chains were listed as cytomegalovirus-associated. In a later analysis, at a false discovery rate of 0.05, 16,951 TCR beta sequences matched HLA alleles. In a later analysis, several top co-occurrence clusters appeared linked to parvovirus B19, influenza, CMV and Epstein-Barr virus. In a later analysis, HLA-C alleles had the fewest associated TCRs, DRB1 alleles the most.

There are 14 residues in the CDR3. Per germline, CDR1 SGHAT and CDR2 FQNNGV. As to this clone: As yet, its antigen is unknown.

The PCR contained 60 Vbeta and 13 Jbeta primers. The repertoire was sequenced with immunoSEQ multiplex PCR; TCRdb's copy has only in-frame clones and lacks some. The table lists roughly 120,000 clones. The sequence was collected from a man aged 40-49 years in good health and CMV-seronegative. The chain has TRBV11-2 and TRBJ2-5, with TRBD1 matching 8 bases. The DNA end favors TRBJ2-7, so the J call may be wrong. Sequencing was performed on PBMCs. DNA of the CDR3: TGTGCCAGCAGCTCGACAGGGGCAACCTACGAGCAGTACTTC. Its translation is CASSSTGATYEQYF.